This T cell receptor beta chain was profiled in a study of T cell responses to AZD1222 COVID-19 vaccine. The CDR3 sequence is 13 residues long. Germline assignment: CDR1 MNHEY and CDR2 SMNVEV (reference sequence). V was shortened by 3 bases and J by 4 bases, with 9 bases between the two germline ends. Libraries were prepared by immunoSEQ multiplex PCR; TCRdb keeps only in-frame clonotypes and omits some of them. Altogether about 160,000 clones are present, just over 90% being singletons, with the ten largest covering roughly 1.6%. Sequences were derived from peripheral blood, sampled on day 0 of AZD1222 vaccination. The receptor comes from an adult in good health. V and J are TRBV27 and TRBJ1-1; no reliable D call. CDR3 sequence: CASSFRYGTEAFF. Written as DNA, the CDR3 is TGTGCCAGCAGTTTTCGGTACGGCACTGAAGCTTTCTTT.